This TCR beta chain was recovered during a study of Ad26.COV2.S vaccination and SARS-CoV-2 variants. Overall study: Donor had been placed in the Ad26.COV2.S arm of the COV1001 trial. In the study, Ad26.COV2.S was injected intramuscularly once, or twice 56 days apart.

The repertoire was sequenced with immunoSEQ multiplex PCR; TCRdb's copy has only in-frame clones and lacks some. The table shows about 680,000 clones, with 89% occurring only once. The CDR3 totals 14 residues. V lost 4 bases and J 4 bases, leaving 12 bases between the germline ends. CDR1 and CDR2 (germline): LGHDT, YNNKEL (reference sequence). The treatment denotes: some 20 received Ad26.COV2.S at low or high dose, single or two shots; about 5 received placebo; per-sample allocation not given. Sampling occurred on day 63 after the first vaccine or placebo injection. The sample was peripheral blood, taken in a trial of Ad26.COV2.S vaccine versus placebo. This TCR was sampled from a person aged 18-60 years who received the Ad26.COV2.S COVID-19 vaccine or a placebo. The chain combines TRBV3-1 (or the pseudogene TRBV3-2) with TRBJ2-3; D unresolved. The CDR3, as DNA: TGTGCCAGCAGCCCACAGATGGGCGCAGATACGCAGTATTTT. Translated, it gives CASSPQMGADTQYF.